This is a list of T cell receptor beta chains from one sample in a study of identical twins. MiXCR, run by TCRdb on the 5' RACE reads, gives a single entry per CDR3 protein. This sample yields under 350,000 distinct CDR3 sequences, of which roughly 10% are seen a single time; roughly 6.8% belongs to the top ten. These data also featured in a second study, about yellow fever vaccine responses in identical twins.

The sample was CD8+ T cells sorted from blood. The source is a woman under 30 in good health. The CDR3 runs from the conserved cysteine through the conserved F or W. The order of the fields is J gene, D gene, clone size, CDR3 length, V gene, CDR3 DNA, CDR3 protein. The D gene is left open where the match is weak. Clone size appears in some rows only: once, few, many, or a class for an expanded clone.

TRBJ2-7 . many 13 TRBV7-9 TGTGCCAGCAGCCCAGGACAGATAATCGAGCAGTACTTC CASSPGQIIEQYF
TRBJ2-7 TRBD1 few 15 TRBV4-3 TGCGCCAGCAGCCACCCGGGACAGGGCGAAATCGAGCAGTACTTC CASSHPGQGEIEQYF
TRBJ1-3 . few 14 TRBV6-5 TGTGCCAGCAGTTTGGAGATCTCTGGAAACACCATATATTTT CASSLEISGNTIYF
TRBJ1-4 TRBD1 few 15 TRBV7-9 TGTGCCAGCAGCTCAGGACAGGGTTACGATGAAAAACTGTTTTTT CASSSGQGYDEKLFF
TRBJ2-1 TRBD2 few 18 TRBV6-2/TRBV6-3 TGTGCCAGCAGTTACTCAGTTACCGGACTAGCGGGAGGGAATGAGCAGTTCTTC CASSYSVTGLAGGNEQFF
TRBJ2-7 TRBD1 . 15 TRBV4-1 TGCGCCAGCAGCCAAGAGCACAGGGGGCTGTACGAGCAGTACTTC CASSQEHRGLYEQYF
TRBJ2-5 TRBD2 many 17 TRBV27 TGTGCCAGCAGTCGAGGGACTAGCGGGAGGGCCGGCGAGACCCAGTACTTC CASSRGTSGRAGETQYF
TRBJ2-3 . . 18 TRBV5-6 TGTGCCAGCAGCTTCTCCCGAGACTACAGGAGGACCACAGATACGCAGTATTTT CASSFSRDYRRTTDTQYF
TRBJ2-7 TRBD1 . 15 TRBV7-9 TGTGCCAGCAGCTGGTGGGGGACAGGGTCCTACGAGCAGTACTTC CASSWWGTGSYEQYF
TRBJ2-1 . few 13 TRBV10-3 TGTGCCACCGAACCCCCCAATTACAATGAGCAGTTCTTC CATEPPNYNEQFF
TRBJ1-1 . . 15 TRBV2 TGTGCCAGCAGTGGGGGAGGCAGACAGAACACTGAAGCTTTCTTT CASSGGGRQNTEAFF
TRBJ2-2 TRBD2 few 15 TRBV20-1 TGCAGTGCGTCGGGCGAGCGGGAGCTGCCCGGGGAGCTGTTTTTT CSASGERELPGELFF
TRBJ2-3 . . 13 TRBV7-9 TGTGCCAGCAGCTTAGGGCGTGAGGATACGCAGTATTTT CASSLGREDTQYF
TRBJ2-7 . few 15 TRBV20-1 TGCAGTGCTAGAGTAAAATTTAAGGGAAACTACGAGCAGTACTTC CSARVKFKGNYEQYF
TRBJ2-3 . few 14 TRBV28 TGTGCCAGCAGTCTTAGGGGGGCCGCAAATACGCAGTATTTT CASSLRGAANTQYF
TRBJ2-7 TRBD2 . 14 TRBV10-1 TGCGCCAGCAGTGAGACTAGCGTCCTCTACGAGCAGTACTTC CASSETSVLYEQYF
TRBJ2-7 TRBD2 few 14 TRBV4-1 TGCGCCAGCACCCCTACTAGCGGGGCCTACGAGCAGTACTTC CASTPTSGAYEQYF
TRBJ2-5 TRBD1 many 16 TRBV4-3 TGCGCCAGCAGCCAAAGTGGGACAGGGGCCCAAGAGACCCAGTACTTC CASSQSGTGAQETQYF
TRBJ2-5 . few 13 TRBV10-3 TGTGCCATCAGTGAGTCATGGGGAGAGACCCAGTACTTC CAISESWGETQYF
TRBJ2-3 . many 13 TRBV12-3/TRBV12-4 TGTGCCAGCAGTGCGGGCCTCACAGATACGCAGTATTTT CASSAGLTDTQYF
TRBJ2-7 . many 15 TRBV5-1 TGCGCCAGCAGCTTGGGTAGCGCGACTTCCTACGAGCAGTACTTC CASSLGSATSYEQYF
TRBJ2-3 . many 14 TRBV6-1 TGTGCCAGCTCCCCGGGGGCCCCCACAGATACGCAGTATTTT CASSPGAPTDTQYF